These T cell receptor beta chains were read from a single sample in a study of PD-1 blockade in classical Hodgkin lymphoma. Clones were sequenced by immunoSEQ multiplex PCR, and TCRdb holds only the in-frame ones, with some missing. This sample has fewer than 100,000 clones; roughly 92% occur once, and the top ten carry 2.8%. This sample comprised peripheral blood mononuclear cells (PBMCs), obtained at baseline. The receptors stem from a human donor with classical Hodgkin lymphoma. Both conserved end residues are part of each CDR3. Each record gives: V gene, CDR3 length, J gene, clone size, D gene, CDR3 protein, CDR3 DNA. The D gene is left open where the match is weak. Clone size is shown for a subset of rows, as once, few, many or a class of expanded clone.

v_call: TRBV6-1
cdr3_length: 15
j_call: TRBJ2-7
clone_size: -
d_call: -
cdr3_aa: CASSELQATSYEQYF
cdr3_nt: TGTGCCAGCAGTGAATTACAGGCTACCTCCTACGAGCAGTACTTC

v_call: TRBV6-6
cdr3_length: 11
j_call: TRBJ2-5
clone_size: few
d_call: -
cdr3_aa: CASSLQETQYF
cdr3_nt: TGTGCCAGCAGCCTCCAAGAGACCCAGTACTTC

v_call: TRBV7-2
cdr3_length: 12
j_call: TRBJ2-1
clone_size: -
d_call: -
cdr3_aa: CASSFLGNEQFF
cdr3_nt: TGTGCCAGCAGCTTTCTGGGTAATGAGCAGTTCTTC

v_call: TRBV29-1
cdr3_length: 12
j_call: TRBJ2-7
clone_size: -
d_call: -
cdr3_aa: CSARGDGTSVYF
cdr3_nt: TGCAGTGCAAGGGGGGACGGGACCTCGGTGTACTTC

v_call: TRBV27
cdr3_length: 15
j_call: TRBJ1-4
clone_size: -
d_call: -
cdr3_aa: CASSIQLTHLEKLFF
cdr3_nt: TGTGCCAGCAGTATCCAGCTAACACACCTTGAAAAACTGTTTTTT

v_call: TRBV27
cdr3_length: 17
j_call: TRBJ2-1
clone_size: -
d_call: TRBD2
cdr3_aa: CASRGASGSSSYNEQFF
cdr3_nt: TGTGCCAGCAGGGGTGCTAGCGGGAGTAGTTCCTACAATGAGCAGTTCTTC

v_call: TRBV7-8
cdr3_length: 15
j_call: TRBJ2-5
clone_size: -
d_call: -
cdr3_aa: CASSSGLGLGETQYF
cdr3_nt: TGTGCCAGCAGCTCCGGACTGGGTTTGGGAGAGACCCAGTACTTC

v_call: TRBV5-1
cdr3_length: 13
j_call: TRBJ2-7
clone_size: -
d_call: TRBD2
cdr3_aa: CASSLAGSYEQYF
cdr3_nt: TGCGCCAGCAGTTTAGCGGGCTCCTACGAGCAGTACTTC

v_call: TRBV27
cdr3_length: 15
j_call: TRBJ2-5
clone_size: -
d_call: TRBD2
cdr3_aa: CASSQAGGRWETQYF
cdr3_nt: TGTGCCAGCAGCCAAGCGGGAGGGCGGTGGGAGACCCAGTACTTC

v_call: TRBV7-8
cdr3_length: 17
j_call: TRBJ2-2
clone_size: -
d_call: TRBD2
cdr3_aa: CASSSPTSGVDTGELFF
cdr3_nt: TGTGCCAGCAGCTCCCCGACTAGCGGGGTGGACACCGGGGAGCTGTTTTTT

v_call: TRBV29-1
cdr3_length: 14
j_call: TRBJ2-5
clone_size: -
d_call: -
cdr3_aa: CSVESDRKGETQYF
cdr3_nt: TGCAGCGTTGAGTCTGATCGTAAGGGAGAGACCCAGTACTTC

v_call: TRBV5-1
cdr3_length: 15
j_call: TRBJ2-7
clone_size: once
d_call: -
cdr3_aa: CASSVDLGFSYEQYF
cdr3_nt: TGCGCCAGCAGCGTGGACCTAGGATTCTCCTACGAGCAGTACTTC

v_call: TRBV19
cdr3_length: 13
j_call: TRBJ2-1
clone_size: -
d_call: -
cdr3_aa: CASSIARGREQFF
cdr3_nt: TGTGCCAGTAGTATAGCTAGGGGTCGCGAGCAGTTCTTC

v_call: TRBV6-1
cdr3_length: 15
j_call: TRBJ2-3
clone_size: -
d_call: -
cdr3_aa: CASSHVWGGTDTQYF
cdr3_nt: TGTGCCAGCAGCCACGTATGGGGCGGCACAGATACGCAGTATTTT

v_call: TRBV5-1
cdr3_length: 17
j_call: TRBJ2-1
clone_size: -
d_call: TRBD2
cdr3_aa: CASSLWSSGNTYNEQFF
cdr3_nt: TGCGCCAGCAGCTTGTGGTCCAGCGGGAACACCTACAATGAGCAGTTCTTC

v_call: TRBV9
cdr3_length: 18
j_call: TRBJ2-1
clone_size: -
d_call: TRBD2
cdr3_aa: CASSVVGSGRVLIGEQFF
cdr3_nt: TGTGCCAGCAGCGTAGTCGGTAGCGGGAGGGTACTAATCGGTGAGCAGTTCTTC

v_call: TRBV15
cdr3_length: 17
j_call: TRBJ1-5
clone_size: -
d_call: TRBD1
cdr3_aa: CATSRGDRGVWNQPQHF
cdr3_nt: TGTGCCACCAGCAGAGGTGACAGGGGTGTTTGGAATCAGCCCCAGCATTTT

v_call: TRBV6-1
cdr3_length: 15
j_call: TRBJ2-6
clone_size: once
d_call: -
cdr3_aa: CASSERGAGANVLTF
cdr3_nt: TGTGCCAGCAGTGAGCGGGGAGCTGGGGCCAACGTCCTGACTTTC

v_call: TRBV6-5
cdr3_length: 14
j_call: TRBJ1-2
clone_size: -
d_call: -
cdr3_aa: CASSYEQGIGGYTF
cdr3_nt: TGTGCCAGCAGTTATGAACAGGGAATCGGAGGCTACACCTTC

v_call: TRBV30
cdr3_length: 13
j_call: TRBJ2-7
clone_size: -
d_call: TRBD1
cdr3_aa: CAWSGNRGYEQYF
cdr3_nt: TGTGCCTGGAGCGGAAACAGGGGGTACGAGCAGTACTTC

v_call: TRBV28
cdr3_length: 14
j_call: TRBJ1-1
clone_size: -
d_call: TRBD1
cdr3_aa: CASSSDRDSSGAFF
cdr3_nt: TGTGCCAGCAGTTCCGATAGGGACAGTTCTGGAGCTTTCTTT

v_call: TRBV27
cdr3_length: 13
j_call: TRBJ1-2
clone_size: -
d_call: -
cdr3_aa: CASSFEGNYGYTF
cdr3_nt: TGTGCCAGCAGTTTCGAGGGAAACTATGGCTACACCTTC

v_call: TRBV21-1
cdr3_length: 17
j_call: TRBJ2-5
clone_size: -
d_call: -
cdr3_aa: CASSKIRPSRNGETQYF
cdr3_nt: TGTGCCAGCAGCAAAATAAGGCCTAGCAGAAATGGGGAGACCCAGTACTTC

v_call: TRBV28
cdr3_length: 10
j_call: TRBJ1-5
clone_size: -
d_call: -
cdr3_aa: CASSNQPQHF
cdr3_nt: TGTGCCAGCAGCAATCAGCCCCAGCATTTT

v_call: TRBV6-1
cdr3_length: 16
j_call: TRBJ2-7
clone_size: -
d_call: -
cdr3_aa: CASSEAAGGVTYEQYF
cdr3_nt: TGTGCCAGCAGTGAAGCGGCTGGCGGGGTCACCTACGAGCAGTACTTC

v_call: TRBV6-6
cdr3_length: 16
j_call: TRBJ1-2
clone_size: -
d_call: TRBD1
cdr3_aa: CASSGTGLDSNYGYTF
cdr3_nt: TGTGCCAGCAGTGGGACAGGGCTAGACAGTAACTATGGCTACACCTTC

v_call: TRBV6-6
cdr3_length: 13
j_call: TRBJ1-3
clone_size: -
d_call: TRBD1
cdr3_aa: CASRTGAGNTIYF
cdr3_nt: TGTGCCAGCAGGACAGGGGCTGGAAACACCATATATTTT

v_call: TRBV5-1
cdr3_length: 17
j_call: TRBJ1-2
clone_size: -
d_call: TRBD1
cdr3_aa: CASSLAPGQGITYGYTF
cdr3_nt: TGCGCCAGCAGCTTGGCCCCGGGACAGGGGATTACCTATGGCTACACCTTC

v_call: TRBV7-9
cdr3_length: 15
j_call: TRBJ1-1
clone_size: once
d_call: -
cdr3_aa: CASSLVPGKETEAFF
cdr3_nt: TGTGCCAGCAGCTTAGTTCCAGGGAAGGAGACTGAAGCTTTCTTT

v_call: TRBV1
cdr3_length: 15
j_call: TRBJ2-1
clone_size: -
d_call: -
cdr3_aa: CTSSPGRFLPNEQFF
cdr3_nt: TGCACCAGCAGCCCCGGGAGGTTCCTCCCCAATGAGCAGTTCTTC

v_call: TRBV4-1
cdr3_length: 12
j_call: TRBJ2-5
clone_size: -
d_call: -
cdr3_aa: CASSQAPETQYF
cdr3_nt: TGCGCCAGCAGCCAGGCCCCCGAGACCCAGTACTTC

v_call: TRBV2
cdr3_length: 14
j_call: TRBJ2-7
clone_size: once
d_call: TRBD1
cdr3_aa: CASSEGQGAYEQYF
cdr3_nt: TGTGCCAGCAGTGAGGGACAGGGAGCCTACGAGCAGTACTTC

v_call: TRBV7-8
cdr3_length: 13
j_call: TRBJ2-7
clone_size: -
d_call: -
cdr3_aa: CASSLPPSVEQYF
cdr3_nt: TGTGCCAGCAGCTTACCTCCTAGCGTCGAGCAGTACTTC

v_call: TRBV9
cdr3_length: 18
j_call: TRBJ2-3
clone_size: -
d_call: TRBD2
cdr3_aa: CASSVDPGTSGSPDTQYF
cdr3_nt: TGTGCCAGCAGCGTAGATCCCGGGACTAGCGGGAGCCCAGATACGCAGTATTTT

v_call: TRBV9
cdr3_length: 14
j_call: TRBJ2-5
clone_size: -
d_call: -
cdr3_aa: CASSFDLSGGTQYF
cdr3_nt: TGTGCCAGCAGCTTCGACCTCTCCGGGGGGACCCAGTACTTC

v_call: TRBV10-1
cdr3_length: 18
j_call: TRBJ2-7
clone_size: -
d_call: TRBD1
cdr3_aa: CASSDGTGYNPGFYEQYF
cdr3_nt: TGCGCCAGCAGTGACGGGACAGGGTACAATCCGGGGTTCTACGAGCAGTACTTC

v_call: TRBV2
cdr3_length: 14
j_call: TRBJ2-7
clone_size: -
d_call: -
cdr3_aa: CASSERQGDYEQYF
cdr3_nt: TGTGCCAGCAGTGAGCGTCAGGGCGACTACGAGCAGTACTTC

v_call: TRBV6-1
cdr3_length: 16
j_call: TRBJ2-7
clone_size: -
d_call: TRBD1
cdr3_aa: CASSEPGQGVIYEQYF
cdr3_nt: TGTGCCAGCAGTGAACCGGGACAGGGGGTTATATACGAGCAGTACTTC

v_call: TRBV18
cdr3_length: 16
j_call: TRBJ1-1
clone_size: once
d_call: -
cdr3_aa: CASSPPFGMRNTEAFF
cdr3_nt: TGTGCCAGCTCACCACCATTCGGGATGCGGAACACTGAAGCTTTCTTT

v_call: TRBV4-1
cdr3_length: 15
j_call: TRBJ1-4
clone_size: -
d_call: -
cdr3_aa: CASSQPMGTNEKLFF
cdr3_nt: TGCGCCAGCAGCCAACCGATGGGAACTAATGAAAAACTGTTTTTT